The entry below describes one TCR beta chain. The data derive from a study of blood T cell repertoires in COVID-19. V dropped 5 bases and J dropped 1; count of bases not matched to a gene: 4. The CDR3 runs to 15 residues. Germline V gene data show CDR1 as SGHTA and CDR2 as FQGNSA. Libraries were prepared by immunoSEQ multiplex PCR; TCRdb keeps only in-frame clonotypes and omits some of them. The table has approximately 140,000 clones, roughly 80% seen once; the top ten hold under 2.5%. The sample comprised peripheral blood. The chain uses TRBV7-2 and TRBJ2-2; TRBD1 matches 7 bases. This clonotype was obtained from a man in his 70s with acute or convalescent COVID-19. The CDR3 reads CASSPGQLNTGELFF. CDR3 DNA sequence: TGTGCCAGCAGCCCGGGACAGTTGAACACCGGGGAGCTGTTTTTT.